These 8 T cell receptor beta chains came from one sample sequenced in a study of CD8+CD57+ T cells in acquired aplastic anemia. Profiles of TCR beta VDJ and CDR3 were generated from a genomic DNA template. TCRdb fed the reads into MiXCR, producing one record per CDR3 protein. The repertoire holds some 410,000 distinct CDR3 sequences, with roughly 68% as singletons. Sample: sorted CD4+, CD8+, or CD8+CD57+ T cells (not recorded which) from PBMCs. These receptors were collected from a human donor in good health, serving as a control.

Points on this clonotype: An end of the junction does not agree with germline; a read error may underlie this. Here the CDR3 reads CASSTLTGTYEPYF. CDR3 DNA: TGTGCCAGCAGCACCCTGACAGGCACCTACGAACCGTACTTT. The chain is built from TRBV7-2 and TRBJ1-1, with D tentatively TRBD1 (6 bases). This CDR3 contains 14 residues. Germline assignment: CDR1 SGHTA and CDR2 FQGNSA.

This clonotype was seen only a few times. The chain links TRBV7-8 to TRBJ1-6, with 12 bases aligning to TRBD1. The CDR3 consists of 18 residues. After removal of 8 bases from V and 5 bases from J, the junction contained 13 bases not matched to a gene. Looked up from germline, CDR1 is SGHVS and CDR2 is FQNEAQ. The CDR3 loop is CASDTGTGGPYHNSPLHF. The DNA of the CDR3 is TGTGCCAGCGACACCGGGACAGGGGGCCCATATCATAATTCACCCCTCCACTTT.

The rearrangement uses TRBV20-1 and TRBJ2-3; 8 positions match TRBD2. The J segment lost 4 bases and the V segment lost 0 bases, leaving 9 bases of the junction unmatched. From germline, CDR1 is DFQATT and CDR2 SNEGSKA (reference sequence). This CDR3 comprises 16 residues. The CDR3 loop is CSARDYGGARSDTQYF. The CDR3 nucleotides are TGCAGTGCTAGAGATTACGGGGGGGCCAGATCAGATACGCAGTATTTT.

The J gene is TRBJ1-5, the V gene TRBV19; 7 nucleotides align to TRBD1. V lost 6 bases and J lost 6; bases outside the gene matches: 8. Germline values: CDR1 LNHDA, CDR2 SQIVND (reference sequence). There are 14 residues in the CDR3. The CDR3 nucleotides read TGTGCCAGTAGCACTTTAGGGGGCAGTCAGCCCCAGCATTTT. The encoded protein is CASSTLGGSQPQHF.

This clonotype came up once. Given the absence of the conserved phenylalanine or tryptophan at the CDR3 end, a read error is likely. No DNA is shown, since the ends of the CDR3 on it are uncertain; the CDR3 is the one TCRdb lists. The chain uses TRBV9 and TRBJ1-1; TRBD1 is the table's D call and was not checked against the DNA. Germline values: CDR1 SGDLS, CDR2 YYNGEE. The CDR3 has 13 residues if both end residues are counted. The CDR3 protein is CASSQSGELNYEL.

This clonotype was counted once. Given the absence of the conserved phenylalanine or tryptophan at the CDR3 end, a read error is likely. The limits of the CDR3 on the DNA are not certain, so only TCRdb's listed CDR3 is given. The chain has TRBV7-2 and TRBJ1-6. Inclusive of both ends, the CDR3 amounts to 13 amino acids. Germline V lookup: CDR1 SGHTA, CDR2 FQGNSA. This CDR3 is CASSLGRMQPKHS.

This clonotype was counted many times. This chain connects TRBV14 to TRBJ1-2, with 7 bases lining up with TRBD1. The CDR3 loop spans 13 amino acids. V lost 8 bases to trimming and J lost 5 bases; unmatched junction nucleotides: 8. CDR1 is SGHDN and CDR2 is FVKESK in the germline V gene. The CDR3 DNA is TGTGCCAGCTCCCAGGACAGGACGTATGGCTACACCTTC. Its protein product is CASSQDRTYGYTF.

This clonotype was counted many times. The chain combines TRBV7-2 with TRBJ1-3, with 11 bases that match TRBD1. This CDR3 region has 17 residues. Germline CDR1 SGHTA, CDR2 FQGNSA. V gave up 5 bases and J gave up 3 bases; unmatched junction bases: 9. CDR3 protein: CASSPGQGALNGNTIYF. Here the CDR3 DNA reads TGTGCCAGCAGCCCAGGACAGGGGGCCCTGAATGGAAACACCATATATTTT.